Listed here is a single T cell receptor (beta chain). The antigen it binds to is not known. It has no much larger one-base neighbor in the sample; base qualities were not kept. Trimming at the junction amounts to 7 bases on V and 6 bases on J, and the germline ends lie 14 bases apart. The CDR3 holds 13 amino acids from the cysteine to the phenylalanine. Of all the DNA, just the CDR3 is kept, 39 bases in frame from base 1. Via the germline V gene, CDR1 is SNHLY and CDR2 FYNNEI. The trial excluded patients who had a history of autoimmune disease or who were on systemic immunosuppression. In every dose cohort, peripheral blood was drawn for TCR sequencing at baseline, cycle 4 day 1, and cycle 7 day 1. Samples came from an open-label, multicenter, first-in-human phase I dose-escalation trial of ivuxolimab. Adults with locally advanced or metastatic melanoma, renal cell, hepatocellular, or head and neck squamous cell carcinoma were enrolled in the trial. Before TCR sequencing, CD4+ T cells and CD8+ T cells from peripheral blood were sorted into separate populations.

Genomic DNA was extracted from sorted cells for sequencing of the TCRbeta CDR3 region. TCRbeta CDR3 regions were sequenced using the immunoSEQ Assay. TCRdb carries this immuneACCESS record with in-frame sequences only. Its versions omit some clonotypes, under half of them owing to an unresolved V gene in the studies checked, with the rest unexplained. The sample table lists 70,000 or so clones, about nine tenths of them with a count of one. 0.75% to 0.85% of the sample lies in the top ten. The sample originates from a study of OX40 agonist ivuxolimab in advanced cancers. For the study in its entirety: Ivuxolimab, which targeted the costimulatory receptor OX40 (CD134), was an agonistic, fully human IgG2 monoclonal antibody. Intravenous ivuxolimab was administered to patients every 2 weeks at six dose levels: 0.01, 0.1, 0.3, 1.5, 3 and 10 mg/kg. Of the 50 or so patients in dose escalation, 19 had hepatocellular carcinoma, roughly 15 had melanoma, 9 had renal cell carcinoma and 9 had head and neck cancer. The dose-escalation cohort was approximately 83% male with a mean age of 60 years, ranging from about 23 to 85. Prior anti-PD-1, anti-PD-L1 or anti-CTLA-4 therapy was permitted, and checkpoint inhibitors had been received by less than 45% of dose-escalation patients. Three dose-escalation patients achieved partial responses, one with hepatocellular carcinoma and two with cutaneous melanoma. The point of sequencing TCRbeta in the periphery was to test whether ivuxolimab changed TCR sequence diversity and drove clonal T-cell expansion. The paper describes the monotherapy dose-escalation part (N of about 52 patients) of the phase I trial of ivuxolimab. The paper's findings and limits, for the study overall: In the 0.1-3.0 mg/kg groups, partial responders had among the lowest normalized peripheral clonal expansion, particularly in CD8+ T cells. After ivuxolimab, expanded clones were on average more numerous among CD8+ T cells than among CD4+ T cells. Antigen specificity was not determined for the clonally expanded peripheral T cells. Low levels of normalized T-cell clonal expansion were also shown by some nonresponding patients. At doses from 0.1 to 3.0 mg/kg, clonal expansion was seen in both CD4+ and CD8+ blood T cells between baseline and week 6.

The sample in question was CD4+ or CD8+ T cells sorted from blood, obtained in a trial of the OX40 agonist ivuxolimab. This TCR derives from an adult with an advanced solid tumor such as melanoma, head and neck, liver or kidney cancer. The sequence links TRBV2 to TRBJ2-3; a tentative D match to TRBD2 spans 7 bases. The nucleotide sequence is given as TGTGCCAGCACCGGGGGGCGCTGGGATACGCAGTATTTT. Its coded protein is CASTGGRWDTQYF.